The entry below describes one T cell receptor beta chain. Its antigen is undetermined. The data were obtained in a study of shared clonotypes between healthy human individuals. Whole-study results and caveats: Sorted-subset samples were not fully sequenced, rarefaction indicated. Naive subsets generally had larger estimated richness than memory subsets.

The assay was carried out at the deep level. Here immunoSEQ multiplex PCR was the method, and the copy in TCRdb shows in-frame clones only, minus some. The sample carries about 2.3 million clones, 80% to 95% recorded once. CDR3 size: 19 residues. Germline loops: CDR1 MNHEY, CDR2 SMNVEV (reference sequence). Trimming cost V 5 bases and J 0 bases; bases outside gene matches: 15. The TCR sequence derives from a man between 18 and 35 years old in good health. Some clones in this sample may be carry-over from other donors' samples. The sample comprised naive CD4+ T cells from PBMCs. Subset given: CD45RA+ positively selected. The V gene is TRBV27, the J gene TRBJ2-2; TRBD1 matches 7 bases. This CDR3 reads CASSPQWTGYISNTGELFF. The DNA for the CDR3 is TGTGCCAGCAGTCCCCAATGGACAGGCTACATATCGAACACCGGGGAGCTGTTTTTT.